This TCR delta chain stems from a study of gamma-delta chains in newborns, infants, children. Study overall: Microbial exposure reportedly drives polyclonal innate γδ T cell expansion after birth.

Judged by abundance, this clone is medium-sized (0.01 to 0.1%). TCRdb repeated clone calling on the reads with CATT. The table includes some 4,000 delta-chain clones, around 1.8% detected once. With 1 base clipped from V and 0 bases from J, the junction kept 10 bases outside the gene matches. This CDR3 is built from 18 residues. Germline CDR1 and CDR2: GEAIGNYY and EKD. V gene TRDV2 combines with J gene TRDJ2, with 7 bases that match TRDD3. The sequencing input was blood. This TCR was recovered from a child who was a newborn, infant or young child, either healthy, febrile or measles-vaccinated (not recorded which). This CDR3 reads CACDTWGTVFPLTAQLFF. The CDR3 nucleotides read TGTGCCTGTGACACATGGGGGACAGTGTTTCCTTTGACAGCACAACTCTTCTTT.